The T cell receptor beta chain described here comes from a study of human T cells and chemical hapten exposure. Study outcomes and limitations: A positive correlation with patch test score was shown by PT1 expanded TCR counts. Those TCRs sitting above 1 in 1000 frequency stayed the same with DPC sensitization.

Individual cDNA molecules received unique molecular identifiers in the library. Per the authors' pipeline: Samples held a median of 95,638 TCRs, range roughly 23,224–750,000. A single record per CDR3 protein comes from TCRdb applying MiXCR to the RACE reads. TCRdb, rather than the study authors, made the V and J calls. The data contain more than 95,000 distinct CDR3 sequences, around 10% of them seen just once; the ten biggest clones take up 1.4%. A note on this clonotype: No antigen is known for it.

Specified time point: patch test 1, 2 weeks after DPC sensitization. Noted treatment: therapeutic diphenylcyclopropenone sensitization with weekly scalp DPC. Trimming removed 2 bases from V and 3 bases from J, with 13 bases in between. Germline CDR1 SEHNR, CDR2 FQNEAQ (reference sequence). The CDR3 length is 15 residues. Source: whole blood, taken in connection with sensitization to the hapten diphenylcyclopropenone (DPC). This chain connects TRBV7-9 to TRBJ1-1; D perhaps matches TRBD1 (5 bases). The receptor comes from a woman between 45 and 60 years old with alopecia areata. Some clones in this sample may be carry-over from other donors' samples. In DNA, the CDR3 is TGTGCCAGCAGCTTAATAGTAGTAGGGGACACTGAAGCTTTCTTT. The encoded protein is CASSLIVVGDTEAFF.